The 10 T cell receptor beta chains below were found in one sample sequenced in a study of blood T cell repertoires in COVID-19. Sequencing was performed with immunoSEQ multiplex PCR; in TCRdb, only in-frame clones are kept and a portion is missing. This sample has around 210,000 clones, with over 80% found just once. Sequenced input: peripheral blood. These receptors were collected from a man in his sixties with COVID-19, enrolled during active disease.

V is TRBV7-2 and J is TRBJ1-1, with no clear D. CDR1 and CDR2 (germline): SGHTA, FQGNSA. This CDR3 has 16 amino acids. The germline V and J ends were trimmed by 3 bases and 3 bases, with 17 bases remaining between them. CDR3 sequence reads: CASSFPGDLRDTEAFF. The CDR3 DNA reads TGTGCCAGCAGCTTCCCCGGAGACCTCCGGGACACTGAAGCTTTCTTT. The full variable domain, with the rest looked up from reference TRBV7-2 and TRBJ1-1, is GAGVSQSPSNKVTEKGKDVELRCDPISGHTALYWYRQSLGQGLEFLIYFQGNSAPDKSGLPSDRFSAERTGGSVSTLTIQRTQQEDSAVYLCASSFPGDLRDTEAFFGQGTRLTVV.

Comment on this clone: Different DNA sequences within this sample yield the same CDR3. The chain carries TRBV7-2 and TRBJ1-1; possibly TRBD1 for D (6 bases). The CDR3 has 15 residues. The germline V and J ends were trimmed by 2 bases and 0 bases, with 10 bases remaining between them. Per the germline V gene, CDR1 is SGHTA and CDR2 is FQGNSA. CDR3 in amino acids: CASSLQGTLNTEAFF. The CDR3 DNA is TGTGCCAGCAGCTTACAAGGGACATTGAACACTGAAGCTTTCTTT.

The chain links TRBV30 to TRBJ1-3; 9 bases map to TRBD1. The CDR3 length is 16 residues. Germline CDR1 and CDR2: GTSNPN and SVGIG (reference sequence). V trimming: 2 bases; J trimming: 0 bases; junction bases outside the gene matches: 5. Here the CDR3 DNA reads TGTGCCTGGAGTAGGGGGGACAGGGCCTCTGGAAACACCATATATTTT. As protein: CAWSRGDRASGNTIYF.

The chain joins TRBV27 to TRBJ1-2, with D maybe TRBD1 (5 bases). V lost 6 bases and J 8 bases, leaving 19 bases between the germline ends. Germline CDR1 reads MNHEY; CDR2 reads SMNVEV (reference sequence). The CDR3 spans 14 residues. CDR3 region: CASRVTAASGGYTF. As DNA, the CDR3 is TGTGCCAGCAGGGTCACAGCCGCCTCAGGGGGCTACACCTTC.

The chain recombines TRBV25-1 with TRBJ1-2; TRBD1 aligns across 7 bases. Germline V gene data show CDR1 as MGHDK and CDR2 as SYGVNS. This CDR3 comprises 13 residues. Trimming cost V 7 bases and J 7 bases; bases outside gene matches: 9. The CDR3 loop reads CASTLTGSGGYTF. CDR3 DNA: TGTGCCAGCACCTTGACAGGGTCTGGTGGCTACACCTTC.

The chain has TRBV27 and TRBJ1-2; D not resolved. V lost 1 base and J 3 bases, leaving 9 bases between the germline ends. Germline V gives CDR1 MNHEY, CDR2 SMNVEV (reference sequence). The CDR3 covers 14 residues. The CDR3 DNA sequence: TGTGCCAGCAGTTTATACCCGGGGTACTATGGCTACACCTTC. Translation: CASSLYPGYYGYTF.

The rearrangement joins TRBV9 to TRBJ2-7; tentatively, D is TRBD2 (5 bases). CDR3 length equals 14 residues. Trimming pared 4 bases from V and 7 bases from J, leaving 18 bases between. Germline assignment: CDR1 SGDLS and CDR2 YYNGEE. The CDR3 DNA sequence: TGTGCCAGCAGCACGGGAACCCCTTTGGGGGAGCAGTACTTC. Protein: CASSTGTPLGEQYF.

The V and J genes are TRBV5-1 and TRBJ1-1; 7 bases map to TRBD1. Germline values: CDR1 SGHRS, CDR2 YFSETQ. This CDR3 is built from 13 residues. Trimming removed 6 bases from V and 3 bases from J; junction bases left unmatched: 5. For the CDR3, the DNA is TGCGCCAGCACGGACAGGTCGGACACTGAAGCTTTCTTT. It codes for CASTDRSDTEAFF.

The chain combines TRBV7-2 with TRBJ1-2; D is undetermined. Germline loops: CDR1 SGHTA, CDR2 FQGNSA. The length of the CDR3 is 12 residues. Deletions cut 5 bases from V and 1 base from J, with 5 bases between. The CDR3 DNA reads TGTGCCAGCAGCCTAAATAACTATGGCTACACCTTC. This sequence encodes CASSLNNYGYTF.

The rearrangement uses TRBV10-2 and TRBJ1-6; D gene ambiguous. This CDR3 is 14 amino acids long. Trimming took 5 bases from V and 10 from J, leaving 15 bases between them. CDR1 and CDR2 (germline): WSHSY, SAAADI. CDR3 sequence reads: CASSTEGGESPLHF. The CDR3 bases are TGCGCCAGCAGTACCGAGGGTGGGGAATCACCCCTCCACTTT.